These 7 T cell receptor beta chains came from one sample sequenced in a study of cytomegalovirus exposure and HLA in healthy donors. Researchers ran the PCR with 60 Vbeta and 13 Jbeta primers. TCRdb's copy holds only in-frame clones and misses some; the assay was immunoSEQ multiplex PCR. The sample carries roughly 180,000 clones, around four fifths recorded once. Material for sequencing was PBMCs. The receptor source for this set is a man younger than 45 in good health and CMV-seronegative.

The chain combines TRBV7-3 with TRBJ1-2; TRBD1 aligns across 7 bases. This CDR3 spans 15 amino acids. Germline trimming cut 5 bases from V and 7 bases from J; bases unmatched to any gene: 13. Germline V gene lookup returns CDR1 SGHTA and CDR2 FQGTGA. CDR3 sequence (DNA): TGTGCCAGCAGCCCTAGTCCGGACAGGCTGCCTGGCTACACCTTC. As protein: CASSPSPDRLPGYTF.

This clone was recorded a few times. The chain combines TRBV19 with TRBJ1-2; 10 bases align to TRBD1. The V segment lost 6 bases and the J segment 1 base; nucleotides outside the gene matches: 2. The germline V gene has CDR1 LNHDA and CDR2 SQIVND (reference sequence). This CDR3 contains 14 residues. The CDR3 DNA follows: TGTGCCAGTAGGACAGGGGGCCGTAACTATGGCTACACCTTC. Its protein product is CASRTGGRNYGYTF.

CDR3 sequence reads: CASSHQGSVIYEQYF. The CDR3 DNA is TGCGCCAGCAGTCATCAGGGGTCGGTAATCTACGAGCAGTACTTC. This chain uses TRBV23-1 with TRBJ2-7, with D perhaps matching TRBD1 (6 bases). TRBV23-1 is identified as an open reading frame with a role that is uncertain. V lost 3 bases and J 3 bases, leaving 15 bases between the germline ends. The CDR3 is 15 residues long.

The genes are TRBV5-1 and TRBJ1-4; TRBD1 matches 9 bases. Per the germline V gene, CDR1 is SGHRS and CDR2 is YFSETQ. The V segment lost 4 bases and the J segment 8 bases; nucleotides outside the gene matches: 9. This CDR3 comprises 15 residues. The CDR3 sequence: CASSPRTGVGEKLFF. The CDR3 nucleotides are TGCGCCAGCAGCCCACGGACAGGGGTTGGGGAAAAACTGTTTTTT.

The chain uses TRBV6-1 and TRBJ1-2; D is unclear. Germline V CDR1 and CDR2: MNHNS, SASEGT. The CDR3 is made up of 18 amino acids. Trimming removed 2 bases at V and 0 bases at J, with 19 bases between. The CDR3 bases are TGTGCCAGCAGTGAACGCACGGGAGCTACACCCACTAACTATGGCTACACCTTC. This sequence encodes CASSERTGATPTNYGYTF.

V and J are TRBV6-1 and TRBJ1-1; TRBD1 matches 9 bases. The CDR3 has 13 residues. V lost 4 bases to trimming and J lost 4 bases; unmatched junction nucleotides: 1. Germline CDR1 MNHNS, CDR2 SASEGT. The chain's CDR3 is CASSGTGATEAFF. The DNA for the CDR3 is TGTGCCAGCAGTGGGACAGGGGCCACTGAAGCTTTCTTT.

This clone was counted between two and nine times. The chain carries TRBV6-1 and TRBJ2-3; 8 bases align to TRBD2. Germline CDR1 reads MNHNS; CDR2 reads SASEGT. After removal of 4 bases from V and 6 bases from J, the junction contained 9 bases not matched to a gene. The CDR3 has 15 amino acids. The CDR3 nucleotides read TGTGCCAGCAGTGTGTTGACTAGCGTTCGGGATACGCAGTATTTT. This sequence encodes CASSVLTSVRDTQYF.